The source of this T cell receptor beta chain is a study of cytomegalovirus exposure and HLA in healthy donors. Study results and caveats: The HLA-A and HLA-B alleles of most subjects were reportedly predicted accurately from TCR beta sequences.

Notes on this clone: Its antigen is unidentified.

Trimming removed 5 bases from V and 5 bases from J, with 15 bases in between. This CDR3 region has 14 residues. Germline CDR1 reads SGHVS; CDR2 reads FQNEAQ. The PCR ran on 60 Vbeta and 13 Jbeta primers. Method: immunoSEQ multiplex PCR; TCRdb's copy keeps in-frame clones and lacks some. The table shows approximately 180,000 clones, with 84% occurring only once. The chain employs TRBV7-8 and TRBJ2-5; maybe TRBD1 (7 bases). The clonotype was recovered from a girl aged 5 to 17 in good health and CMV-seropositive. Material for sequencing was PBMCs. In nucleotides, the CDR3 is TGTGCCAGCAGCCCGGGGGACAGTAAGGAGACCCAGTACTTC. Protein product: CASSPGDSKETQYF.